These 32 T cell receptor beta chains came from one sample sequenced in a study of blood T cell repertoires in COVID-19. Some clones are missing from TCRdb's copy, which holds only in-frame ones; the method was immunoSEQ multiplex PCR. Of about 53,000 clones in the sample, approximately 86% were seen once. Sequencing was done on a sample of peripheral blood. These receptors were obtained from a man aged 65 to 85 with active COVID-19.

The chain recombines TRBV4-1 with TRBJ2-1; no clear D gene. CDR1 MGHRA and CDR2 YSYEKL come from the germline V gene. Trimming left V 1 base short and J 8 bases short, with 12 bases between. This CDR3 is built from 14 residues. DNA for the CDR3: TGCGCCAGCAGCCAAGCGATCATGCGCGATGAGCAGTTCTTC. This gives the protein CASSQAIMRDEQFF.

This clone was counted a single time. The rearrangement joins TRBV11-2 to TRBJ1-6; 9 nucleotides match TRBD1. Unmatched junction bases numbered 9, after V lost 3 bases and J lost 9 bases. The CDR3 runs to 16 residues. Germline V gives CDR1 SGHAT, CDR2 FQNNGV. CDR3 loop: CASSFRDRALSSPLHF. The CDR3 DNA follows: TGTGCCAGCAGCTTCCGGGACAGGGCGTTAAGTTCACCCCTCCACTTT.

The CDR3 sequence: CASSVGAGETQYF. The CDR3 bases are TGTGCCAGCAGCGTAGGGGCCGGAGAGACCCAGTACTTC. The chain is built from TRBV9 and TRBJ2-5; D ambiguous. CDR1 is SGDLS, CDR2 YYNGEE, per germline. The CDR3 consists of 13 residues. V shed 0 bases and J shed 4 bases, with 7 bases lying between them.

The chain combines TRBV29-1 with TRBJ2-3; 10 nucleotides align to TRBD2. V lost 7 bases to trimming and J lost 3 bases; unmatched junction nucleotides: 7. Germline CDR1 SQVTM, CDR2 ANQGSEA. This CDR3 comprises 14 residues. CDR3 coding DNA: TGCAGCGCCGCGCCGGGACTAGCGACAGATACGCAGTATTTT. This translates into CSAAPGLATDTQYF.

The chain couples TRBV7-2 to TRBJ2-5, with a tentative D call TRBD1 (5 bases). The CDR3 is made up of 15 amino acids. V was cut by 5 bases and J by 1 base, with 14 bases left in between. Germline lookup yields CDR1 SGHTA and CDR2 FQGNSA. The CDR3 nucleotides read TGTGCCAGCAGCAAGAGACAGACCTCCCAAGAGACCCAGTACTTC. Encoded protein: CASSKRQTSQETQYF.

This clone showed up just a few times. The rearrangement links TRBV9 to TRBJ1-1; D perhaps matches TRBD1 (5 bases). The CDR3 covers 13 residues. Germline CDR1 is SGDLS and CDR2 is YYNGEE. V was clipped by 7 bases and J by 5 bases, with 15 bases between them. CDR3 loop: CASAHGGKTEAFF. The CDR3 DNA reads TGTGCCAGCGCCCATGGGGGGAAGACTGAAGCTTTCTTT.

The chain links TRBV15 to TRBJ1-4, with D perhaps matching TRBD1 (6 bases). Germline loops: CDR1 LNHNV, CDR2 YYDKDF (reference sequence). The V end lost 8 bases, the J end lost 3 bases, and 16 bases lay between the germline ends. There are 15 residues in the CDR3. The CDR3 DNA reads as TGTGCCACCGCGTATACAGGGACGGCTAATGAAAAACTGTTTTTT. As protein: CATAYTGTANEKLFF.

The chain combines TRBV7-9 with TRBJ1-3; 7 bases map to TRBD1. The CDR3 is 15 residues long. Germline V CDR1 and CDR2: SEHNR, FQNEAQ (reference sequence). V shed 5 bases and J 5 bases; nucleotides not matched to a gene: 9. The CDR3 DNA sequence: TGTGCCAGCAGCCCCAGGGACAGTGGGAGAAACACCATATATTTT. Protein: CASSPRDSGRNTIYF.

The chain recombines TRBV24-1 with TRBJ2-3; perhaps TRBD2 as D (5 bases). V lost 9 bases to trimming and J lost 4 bases, with 13 bases between them. Germline CDR1 is KGHDR and CDR2 is SFDVKD. The CDR3 contains 13 residues. The CDR3 DNA follows: TGTGCCACCGGTACTAGGGCGGCAGATACGCAGTATTTT. Protein: CATGTRAADTQYF.

The chain couples TRBV14 to TRBJ2-4, with TRBD1 matching over 7 bases. Germline values: CDR1 SGHDN, CDR2 FVKESK. The V and J ends lost 6 bases and 8 bases, in that order; junction bases with no gene match: 22. The CDR3 sequence is 18 residues long. As DNA, the CDR3 is TGTGCCAGCAGTCCAAGATCGTCGGCTCAGGGGGTATCGGACATTCAGTACTTC. It is translated as CASSPRSSAQGVSDIQYF.

This clone has only a few counts. The chain recombines TRBV29-1 with TRBJ1-5; D possibly corresponds to TRBD1 (6 bases). Germline V CDR1 and CDR2: SQVTM, ANQGSEA. The CDR3 consists of 13 residues. The germline V and J ends were trimmed by 5 bases and 4 bases, with 12 bases remaining between them. The CDR3 here is CSVLSGANQPQHF. As DNA, the CDR3 is TGCAGCGTTCTATCAGGGGCTAATCAGCCCCAGCATTTT.

This sequence joins TRBV7-9 and TRBJ1-2; 8 bases agree with TRBD1. There are 15 residues in the CDR3. Germline assignment: CDR1 SEHNR and CDR2 FQNEAQ (reference sequence). The junction had 7 bases not matched to a gene; V was cut back by 5 bases and J by 2 bases. CDR3 DNA sequence: TGTGCCAGCAGCCTAAGTGGACAGGGCAACTATGGCTACACCTTC. It encodes CASSLSGQGNYGYTF.

J is TRBJ1-6 and V is TRBV3-1 (or the pseudogene TRBV3-2); D not resolved. The CDR3 consists of 16 residues. Trimming shortened V by 1 base and J by 2 bases, and 9 bases separated the two germline ends. Germline assignment: CDR1 LGHDT and CDR2 YNNKEL (reference sequence). This CDR3 is CASSQAYNTYNSPLHF. CDR3 in DNA: TGTGCCAGCAGCCAAGCTTACAACACCTATAATTCACCCCTCCACTTT.

V is TRBV11-3 and J is TRBJ2-3, with 9 bases lining up with TRBD2. The CDR3 has 18 residues. The germline CDR1 and CDR2 sequences are SGHNT and YENEEA. V gave up 5 bases and J gave up 4 bases; unmatched junction bases: 16. The CDR3 sequence is CASSSLGTSRFSADTQYF. CDR3 sequence (DNA): TGTGCCAGCAGCAGTTTGGGGACTAGCCGATTCTCGGCAGATACGCAGTATTTT.

This chain links TRBV24-1 with TRBJ2-3, with D hard to call. V was shortened by 5 bases and J by 4 bases, with 3 bases between the two germline ends. Germline V gives CDR1 KGHDR, CDR2 SFDVKD. This CDR3 comprises 11 residues. This chain's CDR3 is CATSAADTQYF. The CDR3 DNA reads TGTGCCACCAGTGCCGCAGATACGCAGTATTTT.

The V and J genes are TRBV11-3 and TRBJ2-7, with D maybe TRBD2 (7 bases). The CDR3 totals 15 residues. Trimming cost V 5 bases and J 0 bases, with 14 bases left between them. The germline V gene encodes CDR1 SGHNT and CDR2 YENEEA. The CDR3 DNA is TGTGCCAGCAGCCCTAGGGGGGGGGCCTCCTACGAGCAGTACTTC. It encodes CASSPRGGASYEQYF.

This chain joins TRBV4-3 and TRBJ2-7, with D possibly TRBD1 on 7 matching bases. Trimming removed 1 base from V and 0 bases from J, with 10 bases in between. The V gene's germline CDR1 is LGHNA and CDR2 YSLEER. CDR3 length: 15 residues. The CDR3, as DNA: TGCGCCAGCAGCCAAGGCAGGGGGGTCTCCTACGAGCAGTACTTC. It is translated as CASSQGRGVSYEQYF.

The chain recombines TRBV5-1 with TRBJ2-1; TRBD2 agrees at 9 bases. This CDR3 spans 17 amino acids. Germline V gives CDR1 SGHRS, CDR2 YFSETQ. V lost 3 bases to trimming and J lost 5 bases; unmatched junction nucleotides: 12. CDR3 in DNA: TGCGCCAGCAGCTCCGTCGGGCGGGGGGGCATGGACAATGAGCAGTTCTTC. It specifies CASSSVGRGGMDNEQFF.

The V gene is TRBV2, the J gene TRBJ1-1, with 11 bases matching TRBD1. This CDR3 contains 17 residues. Per germline, CDR1 SNHLY and CDR2 FYNNEI. Germline trimming cut 6 bases from V and 3 bases from J; bases unmatched to any gene: 12. CDR3 residues: CASRGRDRGWRDTEAFF. CDR3 coding DNA: TGTGCCAGCAGAGGACGGGACAGGGGGTGGAGGGACACTGAAGCTTTCTTT.

This chain joins TRBV5-1 and TRBJ2-1, with D unresolved. This CDR3 has 11 amino acids. Germline CDR1 and CDR2: SGHRS and YFSETQ. V gave up 3 bases and J gave up 8 bases, with 6 bases separating them. The DNA of the CDR3 is TGCGCCAGCAGCTCCGCGGATGAGCAGTTCTTC. Translation gives CASSSADEQFF. Looking up the rest from reference TRBV5-1 and TRBJ2-1 gives the full variable domain: KAGVTQTPRYLIKTRGQQVTLSCSPISGHRSVSWYQQTPGQGLQFLFEYFSETQRNKGNFPGRFSGRQFSNSRSEMNVSTLELGDSALYLCASSSADEQFFGPGTRLTVL.

A few counts support this clone. This sequence joins TRBV4-1 and TRBJ2-2; weak D call: TRBD2 (6 bases). Germline loops: CDR1 MGHRA, CDR2 YSYEKL. The CDR3 length is 15 residues. V was cut by 4 bases and J by 6 bases, with 15 bases left in between. This CDR3 reads CASSPSRGLAGELFF. The CDR3 DNA sequence: TGCGCCAGCAGCCCTTCCCGGGGGTTAGCCGGGGAGCTGTTTTTT.

The chain employs TRBV2 and TRBJ2-5; D possibly corresponds to TRBD1 (5 bases). In germline, CDR1 is SNHLY, CDR2 FYNNEI. V was trimmed by 1 base and J by 5 bases, leaving 11 bases between them. CDR3 size: 14 residues. The CDR3 loop reads CASSEVLAGETQYF. The CDR3 DNA reads TGTGCCAGCAGTGAAGTCTTAGCAGGGGAGACCCAGTACTTC.

The chain joins TRBV5-1 to TRBJ2-3; TRBD2 aligns across 10 bases. The CDR3 has 15 residues. Germline V lookup: CDR1 SGHRS, CDR2 YFSETQ. The V and J ends lost 4 bases and 4 bases, in that order; junction bases with no gene match: 6. The chain's CDR3 is CASSLSGGYADTQYF. DNA of the CDR3: TGCGCCAGCAGCCTTAGCGGGGGGTACGCAGATACGCAGTATTTT. Based on the CDR3 plus reference TRBV5-1 and TRBJ2-3, the full variable domain is KAGVTQTPRYLIKTRGQQVTLSCSPISGHRSVSWYQQTPGQGLQFLFEYFSETQRNKGNFPGRFSGRQFSNSRSEMNVSTLELGDSALYLCASSLSGGYADTQYFGPGTRLTVL.

The V gene is TRBV5-1, the J gene TRBJ1-2; weak D call: TRBD1 (6 bases). The ends were cut back, 7 bases at V and 5 bases at J, with 15 bases in the middle. The CDR3 spans 13 residues. From germline, CDR1 is SGHRS and CDR2 YFSETQ. The CDR3 region has the DNA TGCGCCAGCTCCACGGACAGTGTGTATGGCTACACCTTC. Translation gives CASSTDSVYGYTF. Full variable domain (remainder filled in from reference TRBV5-1 and TRBJ1-2): KAGVTQTPRYLIKTRGQQVTLSCSPISGHRSVSWYQQTPGQGLQFLFEYFSETQRNKGNFPGRFSGRQFSNSRSEMNVSTLELGDSALYLCASSTDSVYGYTFGSGTRLTVV.

The V call is TRBV4-3, the J call TRBJ2-1; TRBD2 matches 11 bases. The J segment lost 4 bases and the V segment lost 3 bases, leaving 5 bases of the junction unmatched. The CDR3 spans 16 residues. The germline V gene encodes CDR1 LGHNA and CDR2 YSLEER. CDR3 coding DNA: TGCGCCAGCAGCCACGGTAGCGGGGGGGGGTACAATGAGCAGTTCTTC. It encodes CASSHGSGGGYNEQFF.

This chain joins TRBV3-1 (or the pseudogene TRBV3-2) and TRBJ2-7; D possibly corresponds to TRBD2 (5 bases). The germline V gene has CDR1 LGHDT and CDR2 YNNKEL (reference sequence). The germline V and J ends were trimmed by 4 bases and 2 bases, with 15 bases remaining between them. CDR3 length: 15 amino acids. The chain's CDR3 is CASSRAASRTYEQYF. CDR3 DNA sequence: TGTGCCAGCAGCCGGGCCGCTAGCCGAACCTACGAGCAGTACTTC.

J is TRBJ1-3 and V is TRBV5-8; the D is unclear. Trimming cost V 4 bases and J 0 bases, with 8 bases left between them. There are 14 residues in the CDR3. Germline assignment: CDR1 SGHTS and CDR2 YDEGEE. The CDR3 region is CASSPGISGNTIYF. In nucleotides, the CDR3 is TGTGCCAGCAGCCCCGGGATCTCTGGAAACACCATATATTTT.

The chain is built from TRBV9 and TRBJ2-3; 7 bases fit TRBD2. The V segment lost 0 bases and the J segment 1 base; nucleotides outside the gene matches: 11. The CDR3 spans 18 residues. The germline V gene has CDR1 SGDLS and CDR2 YYNGEE. CDR3 protein: CASSVEVETAGGTDTQYF. Written as DNA, the CDR3 is TGTGCCAGCAGCGTAGAAGTGGAAACGGCGGGGGGCACAGATACGCAGTATTTT.

This chain joins TRBV9 and TRBJ2-1; TRBD2 aligns across 7 bases. The V and J ends lost 4 bases and 5 bases, in that order; junction bases with no gene match: 6. Germline CDR1 SGDLS, CDR2 YYNGEE. The CDR3 is made up of 14 amino acids. This chain's CDR3 is CASSPPGLHNEQFF. In DNA, the CDR3 is TGTGCCAGCAGCCCGCCGGGACTACACAATGAGCAGTTCTTC.

This chain joins TRBV3-1 (or the pseudogene TRBV3-2) and TRBJ2-3, with 8 bases identical to TRBD2. CDR3 length: 17 amino acids. The germline CDR1 and CDR2 sequences are LGHDT and YNNKEL (reference sequence). Trimming took 4 bases from V and 4 from J; bases not matched to a gene: 13. Here the CDR3 reads CASSLSFFGGAADTQYF. The CDR3 DNA follows: TGTGCCAGCAGCCTTTCCTTTTTCGGGGGGGCAGCAGATACGCAGTATTTT.

The chain couples TRBV18 to TRBJ2-3; TRBD2 agrees at 15 bases. The V gene's germline CDR1 is KGHSH and CDR2 LQKENI. Trimming removed 3 bases from V and 5 bases from J; junction bases left unmatched: 6. CDR3 length: 17 amino acids. Written as DNA, the CDR3 is TGTGCCAGCTCACCCGCGGGACTAGCGGGGGGTGGAGATACGCAGTATTTT. It codes for CASSPAGLAGGGDTQYF.

The chain is built from TRBV6-6 and TRBJ1-1; 7 nucleotides align to TRBD1. Germline V gene sequence: CDR1 MNHNY, CDR2 SVGAGI (reference sequence). J was trimmed by 1 base and V by 5 bases; bases with no gene match: 4. The CDR3 runs to 14 residues. This CDR3 is CASSVQGGNTEAFF. The DNA of the CDR3 is TGTGCCAGCAGTGTCCAGGGGGGGAACACTGAAGCTTTCTTT.